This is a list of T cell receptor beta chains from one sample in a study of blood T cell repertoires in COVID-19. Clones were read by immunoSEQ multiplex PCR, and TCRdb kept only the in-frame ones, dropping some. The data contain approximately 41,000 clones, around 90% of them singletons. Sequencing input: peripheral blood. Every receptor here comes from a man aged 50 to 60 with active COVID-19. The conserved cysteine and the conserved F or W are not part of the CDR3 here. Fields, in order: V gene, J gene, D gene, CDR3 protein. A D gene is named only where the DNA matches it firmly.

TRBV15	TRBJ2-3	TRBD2	ATSRSLAGEVYTQY
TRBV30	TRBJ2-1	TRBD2	AWSTTSGRNLAYNEQF
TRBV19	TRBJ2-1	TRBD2	ASSGAGGQYEQF
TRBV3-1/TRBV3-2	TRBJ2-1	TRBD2	ASSPGPRLAGASEQF
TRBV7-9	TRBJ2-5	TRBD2	ASSWAGGETQY
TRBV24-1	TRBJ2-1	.	ATSDLGQSAAEQF
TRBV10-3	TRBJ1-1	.	AISEADNTEAF
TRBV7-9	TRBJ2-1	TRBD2	ASSAPDSGRGNEQF
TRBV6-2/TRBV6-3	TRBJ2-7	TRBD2	ASSLGGTSGNYEQY
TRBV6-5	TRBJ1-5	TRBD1	ASSYGQGRQPQH
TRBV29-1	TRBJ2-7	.	SVMWDSASYEQY
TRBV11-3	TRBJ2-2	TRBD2	ASAGGGTGELF
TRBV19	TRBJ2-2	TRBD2	ASSSGLAGNTGELF
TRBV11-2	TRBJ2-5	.	ASSSGVQETQY
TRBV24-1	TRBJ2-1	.	ATSVNGLDVKSNEQF
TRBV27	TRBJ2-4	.	ASSPPISSLNIQY
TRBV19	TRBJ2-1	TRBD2	ASSPLAGAWHNEQF
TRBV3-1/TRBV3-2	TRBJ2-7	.	ASSPRFSYEQY
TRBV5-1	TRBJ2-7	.	ASSPARLDYEQY
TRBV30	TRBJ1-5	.	AWSVEASRPQH
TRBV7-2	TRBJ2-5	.	ASSFNGGRETQY
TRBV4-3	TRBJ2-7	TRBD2	ASSQAVAGSYEQY
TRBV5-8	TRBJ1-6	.	ASSLGSEVDSPLH
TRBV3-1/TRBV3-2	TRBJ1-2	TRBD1	ASTRQGSYGYT
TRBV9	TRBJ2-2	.	ASSVAGSDTGELF
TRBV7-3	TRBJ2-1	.	ASSSGVSPYNEQF
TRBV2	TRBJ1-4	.	ASTGNNEKLF
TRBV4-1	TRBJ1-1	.	ASSQYPFGGQNTEAF